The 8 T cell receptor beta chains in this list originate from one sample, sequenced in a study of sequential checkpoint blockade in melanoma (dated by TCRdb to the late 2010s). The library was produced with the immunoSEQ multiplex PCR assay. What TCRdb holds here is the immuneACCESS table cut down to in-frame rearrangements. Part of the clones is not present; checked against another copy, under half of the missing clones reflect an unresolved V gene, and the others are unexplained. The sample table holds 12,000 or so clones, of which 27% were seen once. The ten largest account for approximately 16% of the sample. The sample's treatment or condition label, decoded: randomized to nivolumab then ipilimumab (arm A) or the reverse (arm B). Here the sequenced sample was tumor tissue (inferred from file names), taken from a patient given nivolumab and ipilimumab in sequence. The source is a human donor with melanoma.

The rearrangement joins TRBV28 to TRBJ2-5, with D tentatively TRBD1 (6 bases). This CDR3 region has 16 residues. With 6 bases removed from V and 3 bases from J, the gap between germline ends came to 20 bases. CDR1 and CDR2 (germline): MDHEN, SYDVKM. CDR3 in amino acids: CASSRTETYGEETQYF. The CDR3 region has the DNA TGTGCCAGCAGCCGGACAGAAACCTACGGTGAAGAGACCCAGTACTTC.

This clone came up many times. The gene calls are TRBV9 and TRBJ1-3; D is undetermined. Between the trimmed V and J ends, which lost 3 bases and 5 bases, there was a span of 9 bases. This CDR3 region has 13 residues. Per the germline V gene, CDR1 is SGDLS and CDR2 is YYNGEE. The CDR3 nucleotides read TGTGCCAGCAGCGAGGAGACTCGAAACACCATATATTTT. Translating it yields CASSEETRNTIYF.

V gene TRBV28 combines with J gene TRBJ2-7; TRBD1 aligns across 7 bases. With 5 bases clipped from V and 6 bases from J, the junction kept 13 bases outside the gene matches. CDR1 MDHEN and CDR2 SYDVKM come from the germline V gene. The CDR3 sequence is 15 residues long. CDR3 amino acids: CASSPQGRRLSEQYF. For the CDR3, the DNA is TGTGCCAGCAGTCCACAGGGGCGCCGACTCTCCGAGCAGTACTTC.

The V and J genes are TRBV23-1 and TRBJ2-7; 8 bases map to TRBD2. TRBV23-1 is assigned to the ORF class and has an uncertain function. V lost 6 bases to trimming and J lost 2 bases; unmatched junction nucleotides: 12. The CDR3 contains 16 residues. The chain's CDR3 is CASSRGRREAAYEQYF. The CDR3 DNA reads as TGCGCCAGCAGCCGAGGCCGGCGGGAGGCAGCCTACGAGCAGTACTTC.

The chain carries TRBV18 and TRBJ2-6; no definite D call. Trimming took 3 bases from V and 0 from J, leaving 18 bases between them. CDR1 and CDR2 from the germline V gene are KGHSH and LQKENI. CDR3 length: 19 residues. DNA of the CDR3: TGTGCCAGCTCACCTGCGACGGTGTACCCAATCTCTGGGGCCAACGTCCTGACTTTC. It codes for CASSPATVYPISGANVLTF. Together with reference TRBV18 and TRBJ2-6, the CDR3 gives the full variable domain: NAGVMQNPRHLVRRRGQEARLRCSPMKGHSHVYWYRQLPEEGLKFMVYLQKENIIDESGMPKERFSAEFPKEGPSILRIQQVVRGDSAAYFCASSPATVYPISGANVLTFGAGSRLTVL.

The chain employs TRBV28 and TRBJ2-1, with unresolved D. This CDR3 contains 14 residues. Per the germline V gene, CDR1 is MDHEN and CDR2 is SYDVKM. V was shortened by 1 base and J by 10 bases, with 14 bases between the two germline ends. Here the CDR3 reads CASSLLGYIDEQFF. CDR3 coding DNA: TGTGCCAGCAGTTTATTAGGGTACATAGACGAGCAGTTCTTC.

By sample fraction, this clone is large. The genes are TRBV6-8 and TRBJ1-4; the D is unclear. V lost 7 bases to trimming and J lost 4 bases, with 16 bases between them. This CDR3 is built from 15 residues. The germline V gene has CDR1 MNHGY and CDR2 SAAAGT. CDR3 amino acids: CASTPKHSYNEKLFF. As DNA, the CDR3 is TGTGCCAGCACCCCAAAACACAGTTATAATGAAAAACTGTTTTTT.

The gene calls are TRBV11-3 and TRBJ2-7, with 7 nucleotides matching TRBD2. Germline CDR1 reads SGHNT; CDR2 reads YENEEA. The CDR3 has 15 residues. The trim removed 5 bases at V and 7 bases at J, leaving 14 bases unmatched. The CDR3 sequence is CASSPSSGPRIEQYF. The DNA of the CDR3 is TGTGCCAGCAGCCCCTCTAGCGGCCCCCGAATTGAGCAGTACTTC. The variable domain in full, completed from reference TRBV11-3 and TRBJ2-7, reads EAGVVQSPRYKIIEKKQPVAFWCNPISGHNTLYWYLQNLGQGPELLIRYENEEAVDDSQLPKDRFSAERLKGVDSTLKIQPAELGDSAVYLCASSPSSGPRIEQYFGPGTRLTVT.